Listed below are T cell receptor beta chains from one sample, sequenced in a study of shared clonotypes between healthy human individuals. TCRdb keeps only in-frame clones here, not all; method: immunoSEQ multiplex PCR. The repertoire holds about 690,000 clones, with about 90% as singletons. Specimen: memory CD8+ T cells from PBMCs. These receptor sequences come from a man aged 18 to 29 in good health. Some clones in this sample may be carry-over from other donors' samples. CDR3s include the opening cysteine and the closing phenylalanine or tryptophan. D genes are given only for firm matches. Clone size is shown for a subset of rows, as once, few, many or a class of expanded clone.

D gene: -
clone size: -
J gene: TRBJ2-3
V gene: TRBV4-1
CDR3 DNA: TGCGCCAGCAGCCAATGGGAGTTGCGCACAGATACGCAGTATTTT
CDR3 protein: CASSQWELRTDTQYF

D gene: TRBD2
clone size: -
J gene: TRBJ2-2
V gene: TRBV4-1
CDR3 DNA: TGCGCCAGCAGCCTCGGACTAGCGGGAGGGCCGCGCACCGGGGAGCTGTTTTTT
CDR3 protein: CASSLGLAGGPRTGELFF

D gene: -
clone size: -
J gene: TRBJ1-2
V gene: TRBV27
CDR3 DNA: TGTGCCAGCAGTTTACAAATCAGGGTTGGAAACTATGGCTACACCTTC
CDR3 protein: CASSLQIRVGNYGYTF

D gene: -
clone size: once
J gene: TRBJ2-3
V gene: TRBV10-1
CDR3 DNA: TGCGCCAGCAGTGGGGCTCCGGGCGCAGATACGCAGTATTTT
CDR3 protein: CASSGAPGADTQYF

D gene: TRBD2
clone size: -
J gene: TRBJ2-7
V gene: TRBV5-1
CDR3 DNA: TGCGCCAGCAGCCCGTCGACTAGCGGGAGGTCGACCTACGAGCAGTACTTC
CDR3 protein: CASSPSTSGRSTYEQYF

D gene: -
clone size: -
J gene: TRBJ2-1
V gene: TRBV27
CDR3 DNA: TGTGCCAGCAGTTTAGCTCTGGTAAATGAGCAGTTCTTC
CDR3 protein: CASSLALVNEQFF

D gene: TRBD2
clone size: -
J gene: TRBJ2-1
V gene: TRBV29-1
CDR3 DNA: TGCAGCGTTGTAACTAGCGGGAGTCTCCCTTACAATGAGCAGTTCTTC
CDR3 protein: CSVVTSGSLPYNEQFF

D gene: TRBD1
clone size: -
J gene: TRBJ1-1
V gene: TRBV4-3
CDR3 DNA: TGCGCCAGCAGCCAGACGGGACAGATGACTGAAGCTTTCTTT
CDR3 protein: CASSQTGQMTEAFF

D gene: TRBD1
clone size: -
J gene: TRBJ2-1
V gene: TRBV4-1
CDR3 DNA: TGCGCCAGCAGCCTGGGACAGGGGGGGATCAGCGAGCAGTTCTTC
CDR3 protein: CASSLGQGGISEQFF

D gene: TRBD1
clone size: -
J gene: TRBJ2-1
V gene: TRBV5-4
CDR3 DNA: TGTGCCAGCAGCAAAACCGGGACAGGGGCCTACAATGAGCAGTTCTTC
CDR3 protein: CASSKTGTGAYNEQFF

D gene: -
clone size: -
J gene: TRBJ2-3
V gene: TRBV5-1
CDR3 DNA: TGCGCCAGCAGCTTAGGGGGTTGGGACTCTAGCACAGATACGCAGTATTTT
CDR3 protein: CASSLGGWDSSTDTQYF

D gene: TRBD1
clone size: -
J gene: TRBJ2-1
V gene: TRBV7-2
CDR3 DNA: TGTGCCAGCAGGCCGAGCTTATCCGGGACAGGGAACATAGGTGAGCAGTTCTTC
CDR3 protein: CASRPSLSGTGNIGEQFF

D gene: TRBD1
clone size: -
J gene: TRBJ2-7
V gene: TRBV4-1
CDR3 DNA: TGCGCCAGCAGCCAATACAGGGGGTACGAGCAGTACTTC
CDR3 protein: CASSQYRGYEQYF

D gene: TRBD2
clone size: -
J gene: TRBJ2-3
V gene: TRBV7-6
CDR3 DNA: TGTGCCAGCAGCCGCCTAGCGGTTAGCACAGATACGCAGTATTTT
CDR3 protein: CASSRLAVSTDTQYF

D gene: TRBD2
clone size: -
J gene: TRBJ2-1
V gene: TRBV7-9
CDR3 DNA: TGTGCCAGCAGCTACCCGATGGGACTAGCGGTGAGCTCCTACAATGAGCAGTTCTTC
CDR3 protein: CASSYPMGLAVSSYNEQFF

D gene: -
clone size: -
J gene: TRBJ2-1
V gene: TRBV2
CDR3 DNA: TGTGCCAGCAGTGGGACTTCCCTAAACAATGAGCAGTTCTTC
CDR3 protein: CASSGTSLNNEQFF

D gene: TRBD2
clone size: -
J gene: TRBJ2-5
V gene: TRBV9
CDR3 DNA: TGTGCCAGCAGCGACCGGACTAGCCAGCGAGAGACCCAGTACTTC
CDR3 protein: CASSDRTSQRETQYF

D gene: -
clone size: -
J gene: TRBJ2-7
V gene: TRBV2
CDR3 DNA: TGTGCCACCCTCTTTGGTTCCGAGCAGTACTTC
CDR3 protein: CATLFGSEQYF

D gene: TRBD2
clone size: -
J gene: TRBJ2-7
V gene: TRBV10-3
CDR3 DNA: TGTGCCATCCCGAAGCGGGCGGGAGAATTGAATTGGGAGCAGTACTTC
CDR3 protein: CAIPKRAGELNWEQYF

D gene: -
clone size: -
J gene: TRBJ2-2
V gene: TRBV27
CDR3 DNA: TGTGCCAGCAGTTTGGCAGGGATGAACACCGGGGAGCTGTTTTTT
CDR3 protein: CASSLAGMNTGELFF

D gene: -
clone size: -
J gene: TRBJ2-7
V gene: TRBV11-2
CDR3 DNA: TGTGCCAGCAGCTTCGGGATCTACTACGAGCAGTACTTC
CDR3 protein: CASSFGIYYEQYF

D gene: TRBD1
clone size: -
J gene: TRBJ2-4
V gene: TRBV5-1
CDR3 DNA: TGCGCCAGCAGCCCCCGGGACAGGCTGTGGGACATTCAGTACTTC
CDR3 protein: CASSPRDRLWDIQYF

D gene: TRBD1
clone size: -
J gene: TRBJ1-5
V gene: TRBV7-9
CDR3 DNA: TGTGCCAGCAGCCAACAGGGGAACGGTCAGCCCCAGCATTTT
CDR3 protein: CASSQQGNGQPQHF

D gene: -
clone size: -
J gene: TRBJ1-1
V gene: TRBV29-1
CDR3 DNA: TGCAGCGTAGTTCAAAACACTGAAGCTTTCTTT
CDR3 protein: CSVVQNTEAFF

D gene: TRBD1
clone size: once
J gene: TRBJ1-1
V gene: TRBV28
CDR3 DNA: TGTGCCAGCAATCCGACAGGGAGAACTGAAGCTTTCTTT
CDR3 protein: CASNPTGRTEAFF

D gene: -
clone size: -
J gene: TRBJ2-2
V gene: TRBV9
CDR3 DNA: TGTGCCAGCAGCGTAGCTCGAACCGTCCCGAACACCGGGGAGCTGTTTTTT
CDR3 protein: CASSVARTVPNTGELFF

D gene: TRBD2
clone size: -
J gene: TRBJ2-7
V gene: TRBV11-3
CDR3 DNA: TGTGCCAGCAGCCTAAGCGGGAGTAACGAGCAGTACTTC
CDR3 protein: CASSLSGSNEQYF

D gene: -
clone size: -
J gene: TRBJ1-1
V gene: TRBV6-5
CDR3 DNA: TGTGCCAGCAGTTACGGCGAGGGGCTTTCGAACACTGAAGCTTTCTTT
CDR3 protein: CASSYGEGLSNTEAFF

D gene: -
clone size: -
J gene: TRBJ2-1
V gene: TRBV6-1
CDR3 DNA: TGTGCCAGCAGTGAAAGAGCCTACAGCTCCTACAATGAGCAGTTCTTC
CDR3 protein: CASSERAYSSYNEQFF

D gene: TRBD1
clone size: -
J gene: TRBJ2-7
V gene: TRBV7-9
CDR3 DNA: TGTGCCAGCAGCCGGACAGGGGCAACGTACGAGCAGTACTTC
CDR3 protein: CASSRTGATYEQYF

D gene: TRBD1
clone size: once
J gene: TRBJ2-7
V gene: TRBV5-4
CDR3 DNA: TGTGCCAGCAGCTTGGCGACAGGGAGAAAAAACGAGCAGTACTTC
CDR3 protein: CASSLATGRKNEQYF

D gene: -
clone size: -
J gene: TRBJ2-4
V gene: TRBV5-1
CDR3 DNA: TGCGCCAGCAGCTCGGACACTCCGGTATACCGGTACTTC
CDR3 protein: CASSSDTPVYRYF

D gene: TRBD2
clone size: -
J gene: TRBJ2-2
V gene: TRBV27
CDR3 DNA: TGTGCCAGCAGCAAACTAGAGGTAGCGGGAGTGAGTCGAGACGGGGAGCTGTTTTTT
CDR3 protein: CASSKLEVAGVSRDGELFF

D gene: -
clone size: once
J gene: TRBJ1-5
V gene: TRBV28
CDR3 DNA: TGTGCCAGCAGTTTAAAGTATAGCAATCAGCCCCAGCATTTT
CDR3 protein: CASSLKYSNQPQHF

D gene: -
clone size: -
J gene: TRBJ2-1
V gene: TRBV5-1
CDR3 DNA: TGCGCCAGCAGCTTGGACGCAGGGTTTTCCTACAATGAGCAGTTCTTC
CDR3 protein: CASSLDAGFSYNEQFF

D gene: -
clone size: -
J gene: TRBJ2-3
V gene: TRBV28
CDR3 DNA: TGTGCCAGCAGTTTAGCAGGCGACACAGATACGCAGTATTTT
CDR3 protein: CASSLAGDTDTQYF

D gene: -
clone size: -
J gene: TRBJ1-1
V gene: TRBV6-4
CDR3 DNA: TGTGCCAGCAGGCCCACAGTGGGGGGCTCTGAAGCTTTCTTT
CDR3 protein: CASRPTVGGSEAFF

D gene: -
clone size: -
J gene: TRBJ2-1
V gene: TRBV28
CDR3 DNA: TGTGCCAGCAGTTTTTCCGTTGAGGGCCGGAACAATGAGCAGTTCTTC
CDR3 protein: CASSFSVEGRNNEQFF

D gene: -
clone size: -
J gene: TRBJ1-2
V gene: TRBV29-1
CDR3 DNA: TGCAGCGTTGCGGGCATCAACTATGGCTACACCTTC
CDR3 protein: CSVAGINYGYTF

D gene: -
clone size: once
J gene: TRBJ1-1
V gene: TRBV2
CDR3 DNA: TGTGCCAGCAGTGGACTGGCGAACTCTGAAGCTTTCTTT
CDR3 protein: CASSGLANSEAFF

D gene: TRBD2
clone size: -
J gene: TRBJ2-7
V gene: TRBV10-2
CDR3 DNA: TGCGCCAGCCGTGAGATTCCTAGCGGGAGTTGGACCTTCCAGCAGTACTTC
CDR3 protein: CASREIPSGSWTFQQYF

D gene: TRBD2
clone size: -
J gene: TRBJ2-5
V gene: TRBV6-1
CDR3 DNA: TGTGCCAGCAGTGGACTAGATCCCGGACTAGTGAGAGAGACCCAGTACTTC
CDR3 protein: CASSGLDPGLVRETQYF

D gene: -
clone size: once
J gene: TRBJ1-5
V gene: TRBV5-5
CDR3 DNA: TGTGCCAGCAGCGTTACGAGTGGACAGCCCCAGCATTTT
CDR3 protein: CASSVTSGQPQHF

D gene: TRBD2
clone size: -
J gene: TRBJ2-1
V gene: TRBV19
CDR3 DNA: TGTGCCAGTAGTTCTAGCGGGAGGTCGGGCAATGAGCAGTTCTTC
CDR3 protein: CASSSSGRSGNEQFF

D gene: TRBD2
clone size: -
J gene: TRBJ2-1
V gene: TRBV7-6
CDR3 DNA: TGTGCCAGCAGCTCCCTAGCGGTCGGCAATGAGCAGTTCTTC
CDR3 protein: CASSSLAVGNEQFF

D gene: TRBD1
clone size: -
J gene: TRBJ1-2
V gene: TRBV7-9
CDR3 DNA: TGTGCCAGCAGCCCGGACAGGGGAAGTAACTATGGCTACACCTTC
CDR3 protein: CASSPDRGSNYGYTF

D gene: -
clone size: -
J gene: TRBJ2-3
V gene: TRBV5-5
CDR3 DNA: TGTGCCAGCAGTCTAGAACCCACGGATACGCAGTATTTT
CDR3 protein: CASSLEPTDTQYF

D gene: TRBD1
clone size: -
J gene: TRBJ2-7
V gene: TRBV9
CDR3 DNA: TGTGCCAGCAGCCCCAGGACAGGGCCCTACGAGCAGTACTTC
CDR3 protein: CASSPRTGPYEQYF

D gene: -
clone size: -
J gene: TRBJ2-3
V gene: TRBV11-2
CDR3 DNA: TGTGCCAGCAGCTTAGCGAGACTGGGGGTCCCGGCAGATACGCAGTATTTT
CDR3 protein: CASSLARLGVPADTQYF

D gene: TRBD2
clone size: -
J gene: TRBJ2-1
V gene: TRBV13
CDR3 DNA: TGTGCCAGCAGCTGGGGACTAGCGGGGCTGGATGAGCAGTTCTTC
CDR3 protein: CASSWGLAGLDEQFF

D gene: TRBD1
clone size: once
J gene: TRBJ2-3
V gene: TRBV5-1
CDR3 DNA: TGCGCCAGCAGCTTGTTAATGACAGGGAAAAGCACAGATACGCAGTATTTT
CDR3 protein: CASSLLMTGKSTDTQYF

D gene: -
clone size: -
J gene: TRBJ1-2
V gene: TRBV30
CDR3 DNA: TGTGCCTGGATCGGGGGCCGCTATGGCTACACCTTC
CDR3 protein: CAWIGGRYGYTF

D gene: -
clone size: -
J gene: TRBJ2-7
V gene: TRBV6-5
CDR3 DNA: TGTGCCAGCAGTTACTCCCCTGGCCGCGCCGGGGACGAGCAGTACTTC
CDR3 protein: CASSYSPGRAGDEQYF

D gene: TRBD2
clone size: -
J gene: TRBJ2-5
V gene: TRBV4-1
CDR3 DNA: TGCGCCAGCAGCCAAGGGACTAGCCACCAAGAGACCCAGTACTTC
CDR3 protein: CASSQGTSHQETQYF

D gene: -
clone size: -
J gene: TRBJ1-1
V gene: TRBV5-6
CDR3 DNA: TGTGCCAGCAGCTTGGCCAGGGAGAACACTGAAGCTTTCTTT
CDR3 protein: CASSLARENTEAFF